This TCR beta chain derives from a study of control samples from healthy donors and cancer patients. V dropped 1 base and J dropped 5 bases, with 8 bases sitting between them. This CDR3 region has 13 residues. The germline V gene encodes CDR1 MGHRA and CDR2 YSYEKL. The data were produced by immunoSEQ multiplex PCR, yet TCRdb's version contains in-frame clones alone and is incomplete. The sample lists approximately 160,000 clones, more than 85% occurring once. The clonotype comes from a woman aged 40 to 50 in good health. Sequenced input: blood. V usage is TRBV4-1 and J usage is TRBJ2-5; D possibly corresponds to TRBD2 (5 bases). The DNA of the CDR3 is TGCGCCAGCAGCCAAGCGAGCGGTGAGACCCAGTACTTC. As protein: CASSQASGETQYF.